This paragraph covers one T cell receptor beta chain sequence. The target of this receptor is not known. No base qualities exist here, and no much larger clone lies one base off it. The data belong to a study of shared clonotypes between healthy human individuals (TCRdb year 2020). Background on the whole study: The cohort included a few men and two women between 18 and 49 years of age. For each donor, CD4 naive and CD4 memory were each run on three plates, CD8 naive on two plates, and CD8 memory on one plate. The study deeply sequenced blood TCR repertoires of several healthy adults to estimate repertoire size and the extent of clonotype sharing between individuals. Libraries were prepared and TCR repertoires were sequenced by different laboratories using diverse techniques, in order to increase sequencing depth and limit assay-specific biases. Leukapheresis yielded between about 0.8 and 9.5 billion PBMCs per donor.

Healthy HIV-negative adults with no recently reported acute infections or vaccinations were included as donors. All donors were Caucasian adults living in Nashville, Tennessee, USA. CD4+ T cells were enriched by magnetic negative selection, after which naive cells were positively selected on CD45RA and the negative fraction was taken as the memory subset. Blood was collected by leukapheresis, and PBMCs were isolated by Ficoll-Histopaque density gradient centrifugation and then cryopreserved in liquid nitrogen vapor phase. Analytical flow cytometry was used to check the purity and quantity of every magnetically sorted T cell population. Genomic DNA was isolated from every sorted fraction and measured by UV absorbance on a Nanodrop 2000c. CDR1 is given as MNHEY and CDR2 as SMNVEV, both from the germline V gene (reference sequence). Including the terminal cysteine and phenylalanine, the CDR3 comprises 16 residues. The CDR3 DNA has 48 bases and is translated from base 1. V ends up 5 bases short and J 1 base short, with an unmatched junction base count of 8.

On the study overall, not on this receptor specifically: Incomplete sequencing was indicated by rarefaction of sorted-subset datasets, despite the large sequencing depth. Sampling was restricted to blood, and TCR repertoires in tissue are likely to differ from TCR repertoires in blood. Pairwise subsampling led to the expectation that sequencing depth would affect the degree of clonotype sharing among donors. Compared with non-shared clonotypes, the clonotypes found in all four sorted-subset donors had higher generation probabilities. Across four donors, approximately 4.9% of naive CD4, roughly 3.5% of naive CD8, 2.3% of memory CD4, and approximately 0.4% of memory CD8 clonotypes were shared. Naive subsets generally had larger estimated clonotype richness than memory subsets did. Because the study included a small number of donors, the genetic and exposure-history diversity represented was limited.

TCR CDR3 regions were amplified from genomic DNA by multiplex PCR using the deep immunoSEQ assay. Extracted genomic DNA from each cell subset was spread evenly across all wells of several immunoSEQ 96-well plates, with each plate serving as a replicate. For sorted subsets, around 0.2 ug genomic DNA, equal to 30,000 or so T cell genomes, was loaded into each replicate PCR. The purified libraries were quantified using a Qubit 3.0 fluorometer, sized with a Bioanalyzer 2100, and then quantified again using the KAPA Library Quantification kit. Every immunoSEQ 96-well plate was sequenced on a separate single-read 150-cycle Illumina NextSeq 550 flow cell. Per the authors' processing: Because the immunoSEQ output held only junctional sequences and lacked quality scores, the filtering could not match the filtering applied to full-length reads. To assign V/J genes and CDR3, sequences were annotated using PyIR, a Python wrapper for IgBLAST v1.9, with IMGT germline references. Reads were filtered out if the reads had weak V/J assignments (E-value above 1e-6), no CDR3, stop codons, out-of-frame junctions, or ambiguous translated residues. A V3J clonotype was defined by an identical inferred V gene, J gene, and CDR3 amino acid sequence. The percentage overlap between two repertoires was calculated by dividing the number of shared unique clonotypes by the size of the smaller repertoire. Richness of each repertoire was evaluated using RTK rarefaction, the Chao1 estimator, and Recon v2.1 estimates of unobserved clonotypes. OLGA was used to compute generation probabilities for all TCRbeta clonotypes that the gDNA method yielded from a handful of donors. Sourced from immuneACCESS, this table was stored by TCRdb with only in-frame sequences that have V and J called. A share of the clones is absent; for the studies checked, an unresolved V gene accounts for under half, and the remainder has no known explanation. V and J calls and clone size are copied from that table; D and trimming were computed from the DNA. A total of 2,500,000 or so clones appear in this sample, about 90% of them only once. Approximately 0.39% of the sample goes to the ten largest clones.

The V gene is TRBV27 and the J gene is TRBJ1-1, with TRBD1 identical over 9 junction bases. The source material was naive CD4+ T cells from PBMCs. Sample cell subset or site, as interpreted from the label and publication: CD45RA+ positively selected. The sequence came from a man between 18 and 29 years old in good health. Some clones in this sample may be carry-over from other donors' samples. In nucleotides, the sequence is TGTGCCAGCAGTCCCGGACAGGGGATAACGAACACTGAAGCTTTCTTT. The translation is CASSPGQGITNTEAFF.